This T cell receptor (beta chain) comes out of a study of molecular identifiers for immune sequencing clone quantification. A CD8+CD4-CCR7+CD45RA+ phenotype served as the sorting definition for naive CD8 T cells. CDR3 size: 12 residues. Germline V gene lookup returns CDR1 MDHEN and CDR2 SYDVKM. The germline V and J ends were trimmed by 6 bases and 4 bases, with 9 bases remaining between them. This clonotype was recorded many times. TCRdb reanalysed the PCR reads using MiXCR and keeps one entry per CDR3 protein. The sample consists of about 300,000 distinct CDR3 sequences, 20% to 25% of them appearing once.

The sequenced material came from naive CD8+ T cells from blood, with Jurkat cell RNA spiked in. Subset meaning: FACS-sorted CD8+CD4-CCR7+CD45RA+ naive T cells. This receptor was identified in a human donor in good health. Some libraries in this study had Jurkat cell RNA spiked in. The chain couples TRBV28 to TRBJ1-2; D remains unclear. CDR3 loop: CASRRLTYGYTF. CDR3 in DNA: TGTGCCAGCAGACGACTCACCTATGGCTACACCTTC.